The 5 T cell receptor beta chains below were found in one sample sequenced in a study of technical replicates of blood from several donors. TCRdb's copy holds only in-frame clones and misses some; the assay was immunoSEQ multiplex PCR. The sample lists tens of thousands of clones, around 96% occurring once. Input material: T cells isolated from PBMCs. All receptors come from a human donor in good health.

The chain carries TRBV5-6 and TRBJ2-7; D gene unclear. Trimming shortened V by 4 bases and J by 0 bases, and 5 bases separated the two germline ends. Germline V gene data show CDR1 as SGHDT and CDR2 as YYEEEE. CDR3 length: 12 residues. This CDR3 is CASSDSSYEQYF. DNA for the CDR3: TGTGCCAGCAGCGATAGCTCCTACGAGCAGTACTTC.

The chain is built from TRBV19 and TRBJ2-4; 7 bases match TRBD1. The V and J ends lost 9 bases and 7 bases, in that order; junction bases with no gene match: 12. There are 14 residues in the CDR3. CDR1 is LNHDA, CDR2 SQIVND, per germline (reference sequence). The CDR3 coding sequence is TGTGCCAGCGCCTCGGGACAGTCGAACAACATTCAGTACTTC. It specifies CASASGQSNNIQYF. Supplemented by reference TRBV19 and TRBJ2-4, the full variable domain reads DGGITQSPKYLFRKEGQNVTLSCEQNLNHDAMYWYRQDPGQGLRLIYYSQIVNDFQKGDIAEGYSVSREKKESFPLTVTSAQKNPTAFYLCASASGQSNNIQYFGAGTRLSVL.

The chain is built from TRBV5-6 and TRBJ2-7; TRBD2 matches at 8 bases. Germline V gene lookup returns CDR1 SGHDT and CDR2 YYEEEE. The CDR3 sequence is 15 residues long. The J segment lost 2 bases and the V segment lost 0 bases, leaving 4 bases of the junction unmatched. The CDR3 is CASSLAPGGAYEQYF. CDR3 bases: TGTGCCAGCAGCTTGGCCCCCGGGGGGGCCTACGAGCAGTACTTC. Based on the CDR3 plus reference TRBV5-6 and TRBJ2-7, the full variable domain is DAGVTQSPTHLIKTRGQQVTLRCSPKSGHDTVSWYQQALGQGPQFIFQYYEEEERQRGNFPDRFSGHQFPNYSSELNVNALLLGDSALYLCASSLAPGGAYEQYFGPGTRLTVT.

The rearrangement uses TRBV27 and TRBJ2-7, with 11 bases aligning to TRBD2. This CDR3 comprises 18 residues. Germline CDR1 and CDR2: MNHEY and SMNVEV (reference sequence). V dropped 5 bases and J dropped 1; count of bases not matched to a gene: 13. The CDR3 DNA reads TGTGCCAGCAGTAATCTCGGACTAGCGGGTTTAGGATCCTACGAGCAGTACTTC. Its translation: CASSNLGLAGLGSYEQYF.

CDR3 DNA: TGTGCCAGCAGCTTGGGACCGGGACTAGAATCGGAGACCCAGTACTTC. Translated: CASSLGPGLESETQYF. This chain links TRBV5-6 with TRBJ2-5; 8 nucleotides agree with TRBD2. V gave up 0 bases and J gave up 5 bases; unmatched junction bases: 9. CDR1 is SGHDT and CDR2 is YYEEEE in the germline V gene. The CDR3 runs 16 residues.